The clone carrying this T cell receptor beta chain appeared many times. Alpha and beta chains were covered, as first-strand cDNA relied on TRAV- and TRBV-specific primers. It was with a constant-region primer and a V-primer adapter that TCRs were amplified over roughly 20 PCR cycles. In vitro transcription served to amplify the isolated mRNA. TCRdb recomputed calls from the reads with MiXCR, one row per CDR3 protein. This sample has 57,000 or so distinct CDR3 sequences, with approximately 25% found just once. The CDR3 is 14 residues long. Germline lookup yields CDR1 LGHDT and CDR2 YNNKEL (reference sequence). V shed 3 bases and J shed 6 bases, with 11 bases lying between them. The entry originates in a study of low-dose radiotherapy and immunotherapy resistance in tumors. Study background: Fractions of 0.5 Gy went to Cohort 1 every 2 weeks, totaling 6.5 Gy.

This sample's time point: before trial treatment. As their treatment, donors received nivolumab, ipilimumab, aspirin, low-dose cyclophosphamide and low-dose radiotherapy. V gene TRBV3-1 combines with J gene TRBJ1-4, with a tentative D call TRBD1 (5 bases). The source material was PBMCs, sampled before treatment. This TCR was sampled from a male donor with prostate cancer. Here the CDR3 DNA reads TGTGCCAGCAGCCAGAGGGGATCGGATGAAAAACTGTTTTTT. Its translation: CASSQRGSDEKLFF.